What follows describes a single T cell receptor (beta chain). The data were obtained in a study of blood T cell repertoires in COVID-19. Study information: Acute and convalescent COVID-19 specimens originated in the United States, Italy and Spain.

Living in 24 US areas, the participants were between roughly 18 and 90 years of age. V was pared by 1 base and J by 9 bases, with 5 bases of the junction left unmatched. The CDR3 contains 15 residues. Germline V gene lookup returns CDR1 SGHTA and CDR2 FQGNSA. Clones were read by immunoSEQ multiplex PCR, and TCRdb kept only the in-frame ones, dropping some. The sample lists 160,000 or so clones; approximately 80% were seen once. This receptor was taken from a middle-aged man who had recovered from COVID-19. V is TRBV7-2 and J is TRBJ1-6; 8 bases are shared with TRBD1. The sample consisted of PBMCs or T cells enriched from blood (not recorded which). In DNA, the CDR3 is TGTGCCAGCAGCTTAGGGCAGGGGGCCTCTTCACCCCTCCACTTT. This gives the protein CASSLGQGASSPLHF.